The clone carrying this T cell receptor (beta chain) was counted once. Trimming removed 2 bases at V and 3 bases at J, with 11 bases between. Germline V gives CDR1 SGHTA, CDR2 FQGNSA. The CDR3 is 14 amino acids. Clones were read by immunoSEQ multiplex PCR, and TCRdb kept only the in-frame ones, dropping some. There are approximately 56,000 clones in the sample; more than 80% occur only once, and 0.95% to 1.3% lies in the top ten. This record belongs to a study of cytomegalovirus exposure and HLA in healthy donors. Sequencing was carried out using PBMCs. This chain uses TRBV7-2 with TRBJ2-7; possibly TRBD2 for D (7 bases). The clonotype originates from a man younger than 35 in good health and CMV-seronegative. CDR3 in amino acids: CASSLSGGFYEQYF. The CDR3 DNA reads as TGTGCCAGCAGCTTATCGGGGGGCTTCTACGAGCAGTACTTC.